This passage covers 12 T cell receptor beta chains from one sample sequenced in a study of tumor-infiltrating lymphocytes in glioblastoma multiforme. TCRB libraries came from RNA via three nested multiplex PCR rounds. TCRdb recomputed calls from the multiplex PCR reads with MiXCR, one row per CDR3 protein. The repertoire consists of about 13,000 distinct CDR3 sequences, with about 66% occurring once and the leading ten covering roughly 28%. Sequencing was performed on brain tumor tissue. These receptors were collected from a male donor with glioblastoma.

This clonotype was recorded many times. The rearrangement joins TRBV5-1 to TRBJ2-1; D possibly corresponds to TRBD2 (6 bases). Deletions cut 4 bases from V and 0 bases from J, with 11 bases between. Germline values: CDR1 SGHRS, CDR2 YFSETQ. The CDR3 covers 15 residues. CDR3 DNA sequence: TGCGCCAGCAGCACGGGAGTAGGCTCCTACAATGAGCAGTTCTTC. It codes for CASSTGVGSYNEQFF.

For this clonotype: Likely a read error: the CDR3 ends without its conserved phenylalanine or tryptophan. The DNA is omitted, as the CDR3 cannot be located on it reliably, and the CDR3 follows TCRdb's listing. The chain uses TRBV29-1 and TRBJ1-6; the D call in the table, TRBD1, was not verified against the DNA. Germline V lookup: CDR1 SQVTM, CDR2 ANQGSEA. The CDR3 extends over 13 residues, inclusive of both ends. CDR3 in amino acids: CNVARDRESSLHS.

The chain employs TRBV6-5 and TRBJ2-7, with D unresolved. This CDR3 comprises 15 residues. V lost 6 bases and J 6 bases, leaving 21 bases between the germline ends. The V gene's germline CDR1 is MNHEY and CDR2 SVGAGI. CDR3 DNA sequence: TGTGCCAGCAGCTACGCAACACTTGGTGGGCTCGAGCAGTACTTC. It yields the protein CASSYATLGGLEQYF.

A word on this clonotype: A read error may account for a junction end that differs from germline. V gene TRBV20-1 combines with J gene TRBJ2-4, with 10 bases matching TRBD1. Germline V gives CDR1 DFQATT, CDR2 SNEGSKA (reference sequence). This CDR3 comprises 19 residues. The CDR3 DNA reads as TGCAGTGCTAGAGACCCGGACAGGGGGATTTGGAGAGCCAACAACATTCAGTACTTC. Encoded protein: CSARDPDRGIWRANNIQYF.

For this clonotype: Being one base from a much bigger clone, this may be a read error. The V and J genes are TRBV5-1 and TRBJ1-2, with D unclear. Germline CDR1 SGHRS, CDR2 YFSETQ. This CDR3 is 12 amino acids long. CDR3 protein: CANSLDRSGYTF. CDR3 nucleotides: TGCGCCAACAGCTTGGATCGATCCGGCTACACCTTC.

In the case of this clonotype: Relative to the germline gene, one junction end is altered; a read error may explain this. The V gene is TRBV6-1, the J gene TRBJ2-7; D gene unclear. This CDR3 is built from 12 residues. CDR1 and CDR2 from the germline V gene are MNHNS and SASEGT. The CDR3 sequence: CVSKQITYEQCF. CDR3 DNA sequence: TGTGTCAGCAAACAAATAACCTACGAGCAGTGCTTC.

The chain uses TRBV4-1 and TRBJ2-7; D not certain. Deletions cut 3 bases from V and 5 bases from J, with 14 bases between. The CDR3 runs to 14 residues. Germline CDR1 reads MGHRA; CDR2 reads YSYEKL. CDR3 in amino acids: CASSHEQDTHEQYF. For the CDR3, the DNA is TGCGCCAGCAGCCACGAGCAGGATACCCACGAGCAGTACTTC.

The chain has TRBV12-3 or TRBV12-4 and TRBJ1-6, with TRBD1 identical over 8 bases. J gave up 8 bases and V 6 bases, and 9 bases lay outside the gene matches. The length of the CDR3 is 15 residues. The CDR3: CASSPGTGLDSPLHF. The CDR3 DNA is TGTGCCAGCAGCCCGGGGACAGGACTCGATTCACCCCTCCACTTT.

This chain links TRBV7-2 with TRBJ2-2; D possibly corresponds to TRBD1 (6 bases). V was trimmed by 5 bases and J by 1 base, leaving 14 bases between them. This CDR3 comprises 16 residues. Germline lookup yields CDR1 SGHTA and CDR2 FQGNSA. The CDR3 here is CASSMSGQRNTGELFF. The DNA for the CDR3 is TGTGCCAGCAGCATGAGCGGACAGAGGAACACCGGGGAGCTGTTTTTT.

As regards this clonotype: An end of the junction differs from the germline gene, which may be a read error. The chain combines TRBV4-2 with TRBJ2-1; 11 positions match TRBD2. Germline loops: CDR1 LGHNA, CDR2 YNFKEQ. The CDR3 sequence is 18 residues long. CDR3 bases: TGTGCCAGCAGCCAAGATAGGCTAGCGGGAGGCGTTGGGGGTGAGCGGTTCTTC. This translates into CASSQDRLAGGVGGERFF.

In this sample, this clonotype is medium-sized. The chain joins TRBV10-1 to TRBJ2-1; the match to TRBD2 covers 11 bases. In germline, CDR1 is WNHNN, CDR2 SYGVQD (reference sequence). There are 16 residues in the CDR3. V lost 0 bases and J lost 6; bases outside the gene matches: 4. CDR3 sequence reads: CASSESGTSGSNEQFF. Written as DNA, the CDR3 is TGCGCCAGCAGTGAGTCTGGCACTAGCGGGAGCAATGAGCAGTTCTTC.

This clonotype was recorded a few times. The DNA for the CDR3 is TGTGCCAGCAGCTTAGTAGTGGGCTTGCAAGAGACCCAGTACTTC. Protein product: CASSLVVGLQETQYF. The V gene is TRBV11-2, the J gene TRBJ2-5; D ambiguous. V shed 1 base and J shed 2 bases, with 11 bases lying between them. This CDR3 region has 15 residues. Germline V gene sequence: CDR1 SGHAT, CDR2 FQNNGV. Supplemented by reference TRBV11-2 and TRBJ2-5, the full variable domain reads EAGVAQSPRYKIIEKRQSVAFWCNPISGHATLYWYQQILGQGPKLLIQFQNNGVVDDSQLPKDRFSAERLKGVDSTLKIQPAKLEDSAVYLCASSLVVGLQETQYFGPGTRLLVL.